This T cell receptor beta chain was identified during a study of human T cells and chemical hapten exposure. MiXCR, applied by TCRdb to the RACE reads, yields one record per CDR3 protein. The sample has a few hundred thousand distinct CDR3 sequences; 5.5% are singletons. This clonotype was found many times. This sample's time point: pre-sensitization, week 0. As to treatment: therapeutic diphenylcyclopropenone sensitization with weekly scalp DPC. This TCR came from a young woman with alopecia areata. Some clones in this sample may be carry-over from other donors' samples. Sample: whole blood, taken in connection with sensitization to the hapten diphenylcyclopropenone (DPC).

CDR3: CASSYTTNQETQYF. The CDR3 DNA is TGTGCCAGCAGTTACACGACAAACCAAGAGACCCAGTACTTC. The rearrangement links TRBV6-5 to TRBJ2-5; no clear D. V was trimmed by 2 bases and J by 0 bases, leaving 7 bases between them. Germline CDR1 MNHEY, CDR2 SVGAGI. The CDR3 has 14 amino acids.